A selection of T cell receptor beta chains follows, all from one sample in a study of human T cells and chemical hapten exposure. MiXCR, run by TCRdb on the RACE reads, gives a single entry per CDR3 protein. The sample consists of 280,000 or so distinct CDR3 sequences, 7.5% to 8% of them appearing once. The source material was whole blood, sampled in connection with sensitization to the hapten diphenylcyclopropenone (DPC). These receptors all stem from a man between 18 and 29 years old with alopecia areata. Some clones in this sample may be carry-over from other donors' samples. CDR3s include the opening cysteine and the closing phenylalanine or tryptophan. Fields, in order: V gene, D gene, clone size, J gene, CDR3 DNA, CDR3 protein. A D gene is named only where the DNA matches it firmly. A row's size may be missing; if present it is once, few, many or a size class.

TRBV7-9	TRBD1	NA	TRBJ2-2	TGTGCCAGCAGGTCCGGGACAGGGAGTACCGGGGAGCTGTTTTTT	CASRSGTGSTGELFF
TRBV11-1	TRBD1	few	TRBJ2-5	TGTGCCAGCAGCTTGGCCAGGGGGCTTTTCTCACAAGAGACCCAGTACTTC	CASSLARGLFSQETQYF
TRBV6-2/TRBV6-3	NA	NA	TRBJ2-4	TGTGCCAGCAGTCCCGGACTTGTAGCCAAAAACATTCAGTACTTC	CASSPGLVAKNIQYF
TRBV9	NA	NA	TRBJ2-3	TGTGCCAGCAGCGTATTCCAGACAGGACGCACAGATACGCAGTATTTT	CASSVFQTGRTDTQYF
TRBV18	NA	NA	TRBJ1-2	TGTGCCAGCTCACCACCGGCACAGGCCGGGAGCTACACCTTC	CASSPPAQAGSYTF
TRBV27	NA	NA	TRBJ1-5	TGTGCCAGCAGCTTCTCGCTTGGGAAGGGTCAGCCCCAGCATTTT	CASSFSLGKGQPQHF
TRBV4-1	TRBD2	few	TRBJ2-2	TGCGCCAGCAGCCAAGCTCTCAGCGGGGGTCCCACCGGGGAGCTGTTTTTT	CASSQALSGGPTGELFF
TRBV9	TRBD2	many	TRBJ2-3	TGTGCCAGCAGCGTAGATAGCGGGGGCCGCACAGATACGCAGTATTTT	CASSVDSGGRTDTQYF
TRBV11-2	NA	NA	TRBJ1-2	TGTGCCAGCAGCCCCGTAAGGGGACGGAGATATGGCTACACCTTC	CASSPVRGRRYGYTF
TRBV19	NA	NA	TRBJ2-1	TGTGCCAGTAGTAGGACAGCTATGCAGTTCTTC	CASSRTAMQFF
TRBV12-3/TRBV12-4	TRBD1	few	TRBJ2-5	TGTGCCAGCAGTTGGGGACAGGGGCAAGAGACCCAGTACTTC	CASSWGQGQETQYF
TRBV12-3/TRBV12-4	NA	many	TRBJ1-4	TGTGCCAGCAGTTTTACAGGGAGCGAAAAACTGTTTTTT	CASSFTGSEKLFF
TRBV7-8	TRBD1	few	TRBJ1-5	TGTGCCAGCAGTGACGAAGGAGGGGGCGCCCATGGACCCCAGCATTTT	CASSDEGGGAHGPQHF
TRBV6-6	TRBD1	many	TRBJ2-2	TGTGCCAGCAGTTACGCCCCCGGTGGACAGGGGAACACCGGGGAGCTGTTTTTT	CASSYAPGGQGNTGELFF
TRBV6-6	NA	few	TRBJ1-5	TGTGCCAGCAGGAATGGAAATCAGCCCCAGCATTTT	CASRNGNQPQHF
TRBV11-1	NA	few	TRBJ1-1	TGTGCCAGCAGCTTAGATGGCCTGGGCGGGGCTTTCTTT	CASSLDGLGGAFF
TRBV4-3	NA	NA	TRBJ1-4	TGCGCCAGCAGCCGGTACCCAACTAATGAAAAACTGTTTTTT	CASSRYPTNEKLFF
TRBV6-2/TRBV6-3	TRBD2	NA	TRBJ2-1	TGTGCCAGCAGTCTTCCGACTAGCGGGGGGCTAAGCTCCTACAATGAGCAGTTCTTC	CASSLPTSGGLSSYNEQFF
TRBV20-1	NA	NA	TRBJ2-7	TGCAGTGCTAGAGAGACAGCGGTGACTTACGAGCAGTACTTC	CSARETAVTYEQYF
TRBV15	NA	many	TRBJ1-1	TGTGCCACCAGCAGAGACGGGAACACTGAAGCTTTCTTT	CATSRDGNTEAFF
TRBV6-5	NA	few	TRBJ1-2	TGTGCCAGCAGTGCAGGGGTGGCCGGCTACACCTTC	CASSAGVAGYTF
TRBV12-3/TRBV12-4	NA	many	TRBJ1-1	TGTGCCAGCAGTACAGCCCACGCCATGAACACTGAAGCTTTCTTT	CASSTAHAMNTEAFF
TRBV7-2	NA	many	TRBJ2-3	TGTGCCAGCAGCCTGACCCCCGGGGATACGCAGTATTTT	CASSLTPGDTQYF
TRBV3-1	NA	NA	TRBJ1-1	TGTGCCAGCAGCCAAGATCGTCAGTACACTGAAGCTTTCTTT	CASSQDRQYTEAFF
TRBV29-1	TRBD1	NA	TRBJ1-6	TGCAGCGTTGCGTCAGGGGGGAATTCACCCCTCCACTTT	CSVASGGNSPLHF
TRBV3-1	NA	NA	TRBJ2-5	TGTGCCGCAGGGGGGGCCCAAGAGACCCAGTACTTC	CAAGGAQETQYF
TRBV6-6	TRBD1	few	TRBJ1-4	TGTGCCAGCAGTTACTCTGGACAGGGGACTGAAAAACTGTTTTTT	CASSYSGQGTEKLFF
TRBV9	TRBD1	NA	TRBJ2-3	TGTGCCAGCAGCGTAGAGGGGGCGCAGGATACGCAGTATTTT	CASSVEGAQDTQYF
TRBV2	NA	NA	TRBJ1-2	TGTGCCGGTAGCGAGAACGCACGCTACACCTTC	CAGSENARYTF
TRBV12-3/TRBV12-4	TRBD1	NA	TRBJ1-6	TGTGCCAGCAGCTCGGGAAAACAGGGGAATTCACCCCTCCACTTT	CASSSGKQGNSPLHF
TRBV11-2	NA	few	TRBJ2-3	TGTGCCAGCAGCTTAGATAGTGGGGGTCTGGGTAGAGATACGCAGTATTTT	CASSLDSGGLGRDTQYF
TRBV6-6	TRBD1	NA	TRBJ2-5	TGTGCCAGCAGGCTACAGGGGAGAGAGACCCAGTACTTC	CASRLQGRETQYF
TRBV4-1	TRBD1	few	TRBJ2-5	TGCGCCAGCAGCCACCGACAGGGGGCCGAACAAGAGACCCAGTACTTC	CASSHRQGAEQETQYF
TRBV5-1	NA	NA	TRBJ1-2	TGCGCCAGCAGCTTTCGTACTGGGAGAGCTAACTATGGCTACACCTTC	CASSFRTGRANYGYTF
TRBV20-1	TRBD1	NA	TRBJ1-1	TGCAGTGCTCGGACAGGGGCTGGCACTGAAGCTTTCTTT	CSARTGAGTEAFF